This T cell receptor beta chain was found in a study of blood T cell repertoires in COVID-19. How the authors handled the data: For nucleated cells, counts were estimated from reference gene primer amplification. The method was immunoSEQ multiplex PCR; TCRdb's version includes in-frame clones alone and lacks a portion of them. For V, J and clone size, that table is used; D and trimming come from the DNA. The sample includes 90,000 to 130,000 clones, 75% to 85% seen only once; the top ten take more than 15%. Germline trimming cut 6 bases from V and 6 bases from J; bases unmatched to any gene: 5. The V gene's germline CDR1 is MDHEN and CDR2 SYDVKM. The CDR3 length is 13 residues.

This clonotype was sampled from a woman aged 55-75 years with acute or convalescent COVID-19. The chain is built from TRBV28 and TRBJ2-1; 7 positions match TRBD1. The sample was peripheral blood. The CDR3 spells CASRQTGTNEQFF. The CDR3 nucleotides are TGTGCCAGCAGACAGACAGGGACCAATGAGCAGTTCTTC.